This T cell receptor beta chain was sequenced for a study of shared T cell receptors in the human thymus. Assay: immunoSEQ multiplex PCR; the TCRdb copy retains only in-frame clones and omits some. Of hundreds of thousands of clones in the sample, over 75% were seen once. V dropped 6 bases and J dropped 3 bases, with 21 bases sitting between them. This CDR3 is 17 amino acids long. CDR1 is SGHVS and CDR2 is FQNEAQ in the germline V gene. This same sample was also taken into another study, of human thymus T cells. Per that paper: Unrelated individuals were reported by related research to share highly overlapping thymic repertoires.

The genes are TRBV7-8 and TRBJ2-1, with D maybe TRBD2 (6 bases). The TCR was taken from a boy under two years old with a congenital heart defect. Material for sequencing was thymocytes. In nucleotides, the CDR3 is TGTGCCAGCAGTCCCCCCGGGAGCCCAGCCTTCTACAATGAGCAGTTCTTC. Its translation is CASSPPGSPAFYNEQFF.